Listed below are T cell receptor beta chains from one sample, sequenced in a study of blood T cell repertoires in COVID-19. The protocol was immunoSEQ multiplex PCR, while the TCRdb copy is restricted to in-frame clones and leaves out a portion. The table lists 300,000 to 350,000 clones, roughly 90% of them singletons. Sequencing was done on a sample of peripheral blood. Receptor source: a woman aged 25 to 39 with COVID-19, enrolled during active disease. Both conserved end residues are trimmed from each CDR3. The order of the fields is J gene, V gene, CDR3 protein.

>TRBJ2-7|TRBV19
ASRGTGGPYEQY
>TRBJ1-5|TRBV6-1
ASSEGHPNQPQH
>TRBJ2-2|TRBV30
AWSVVSGRVEATGELF
>TRBJ1-2|TRBV6-5
ASSPVREGGGYT
>TRBJ1-3|TRBV5-1
ASSTSGQGTGNTIY
>TRBJ2-3|TRBV6-1
ASSEGTGGSSTDTQY
>TRBJ2-3|TRBV29-1
SVVSNRDTDTQY
>TRBJ1-6|TRBV3-1/TRBV3-2
ASSPGTDNSPLH
>TRBJ1-1|TRBV7-6
ASSPDRKDTEAF
>TRBJ2-2|TRBV29-1
SVGRGRNTGELF
>TRBJ2-3|TRBV9
ASSVLRGSTDTQY
>TRBJ2-5|TRBV4-1
ASSQDSEETQY
>TRBJ2-1|TRBV6-5
ASSSHRRTSYNEQF
>TRBJ2-7|TRBV6-1
ASSEAWRNSYEQY
>TRBJ2-3|TRBV6-5
ASSYRDRLGTDTQY
>TRBJ2-6|TRBV6-5
ASSYDNSGANVLT
>TRBJ2-1|TRBV27
ASSLPLYNEQF
>TRBJ1-6|TRBV5-1
ASSLGITLIKTPLH
>TRBJ1-1|TRBV29-1
SVEPMGQGDTEAF
>TRBJ1-1|TRBV6-1
ASSGLWTGIMNTEAF
>TRBJ2-2|TRBV4-2
ASSQGAGGTGELF
>TRBJ1-2|TRBV28
ASSLGAGKRSGYT